This TCR beta chain was documented in a study of Tregs in tolerant kidney transplant recipients (dated by TCRdb to between 2018 and 2020). For the study in its entirety: Before combined kidney and bone marrow transplantation, this study identified donor-specific regulatory T cells using TCRbeta sequencing and then followed those same cells after transplant. In a few healthy controls, several methods of expanding Tregs specific for an allogeneic donor were compared by TCRbeta repertoire sequencing. The paper as a whole reports these results and caveats: Biological reproducibility was not directly assessed, although technical replication error appeared to be minimal. Expanding Tregs with activated donor B cells appeared to identify the most biologically relevant and donor-specific TCRbeta repertoire. The study was constrained by small patient numbers, and validation of the findings is required in larger populations and under other immunosuppression protocols.

Points on this clone: The clone's antigen remains unknown. It has no much larger one-base neighbor in the sample; base qualities were not kept.

Genomic DNA was extracted from sorted cells with the QIAGEN DNeasy Blood and Tissue Kit for TCRbeta CDR3 sequencing. Through immunoSEQ, high-throughput TCRbeta CDR3 sequencing was done commercially, including PCR amplification with internal controls and bias correction. The study's own analysis went as follows. Unique productive TCRbeta sequences were defined by CDR3 nucleotide sequence when primers matched and otherwise by CDR3 amino acid sequence together with Vbeta and Jbeta genes. As a correction for sorting error, sequences shared between sorted populations at a frequency ratio of 2:1 or less were discarded, and the remaining shared sequences were assigned to the higher population. A sequence counted as donor-reactive if, in CFSE-low cells, the sequence had a frequency of at least 0.01% and was expanded at least 5-fold compared with unstimulated cells. Repertoire divergence was quantified by Jensen-Shannon divergence using the top 100 TCRbeta sequences ranked by frequency. For any sample with multiple sequencing runs, sorting error was corrected in each run separately before the runs were pooled. Entries here come from immuneACCESS through TCRdb and include only in-frame sequences with V and J called. Some clones fail to appear in such tables; in the studies checked, an unresolved V gene covers under half of the shortfall, and the cause of the remainder is unknown. V and J calls and clone size come straight from that table; D and trimming were deduced from the DNA. The sample profile shows approximately 260,000 clones; roughly 80% of them were found once. Clones ranked in the top ten supply 0.5% to 0.65% of the sample.

The germline V gene gives CDR1 as SGHRS and CDR2 as YFSETQ. The V and J ends are trimmed by 5 bases and 4 bases, leaving 15 bases between them. The cysteine opens and the phenylalanine closes a CDR3 of 14 amino acids. Here the CDR3 DNA is all that survives: 42 bases in frame from base 1. Unstimulated Tregs (CD4+CD25+CD127-), CD4+ non-Tregs (CD4+CD25-), CD4 and CD8 cells were FACS-sorted from thawed PBMCs. Blood from healthy controls was obtained either from healthy volunteers or as purchased buffy coats. Healthy control blood was processed to PBMCs with a Ficoll density gradient and then cryopreserved, whereas patient PBMCs were collected both before and after transplant.

The chain was built from TRBV5-1 and TRBJ2-5, and possibly TRBD1, on 6 matching bases. The specimen was CD4+ T cells from blood. The TCR was taken from a human donor in good health. The CDR3: CASSHNRVVETQYF. The sequenced DNA is TGCGCCAGCAGTCACAACAGGGTGGTAGAGACCCAGTACTTC.